This T cell receptor (beta chain) was found in a study of blood T cell repertoires in COVID-19. Overall study: Researchers got acute and convalescent COVID-19 samples from the United States, Italy and Spain. PBMCs, B-cell-depleted T cells, or T cells provided the cDNA or gDNA that made up the material.

The V and J ends lost 3 bases and 0 bases respectively, with 15 bases between them. CDR1 and CDR2 (germline): DFQATT, SNEGSKA (reference sequence). The CDR3 is made up of 15 amino acids. In the authors' workflow: Reference gene primer amplification gave nucleated cell count estimates. Assay used: immunoSEQ multiplex PCR; TCRdb lists only in-frame clones, some missing. The V and J calls and clone size were taken over from that table, and D and trimming were inferred from the DNA. The table records 250,000 to 300,000 clones, 86% of them present only once. V gene TRBV20-1 combines with J gene TRBJ2-7, with TRBD1 as a possible D gene (7 bases). The receptor comes from a man aged 18 to 35 with active or convalescent COVID-19. Sequencing input: peripheral blood. The CDR3 DNA sequence: TGCAGTGCTAGTTCAGGGGGAGGAGACTCCTACGAGCAGTACTTC. The encoded protein is CSASSGGGDSYEQYF.